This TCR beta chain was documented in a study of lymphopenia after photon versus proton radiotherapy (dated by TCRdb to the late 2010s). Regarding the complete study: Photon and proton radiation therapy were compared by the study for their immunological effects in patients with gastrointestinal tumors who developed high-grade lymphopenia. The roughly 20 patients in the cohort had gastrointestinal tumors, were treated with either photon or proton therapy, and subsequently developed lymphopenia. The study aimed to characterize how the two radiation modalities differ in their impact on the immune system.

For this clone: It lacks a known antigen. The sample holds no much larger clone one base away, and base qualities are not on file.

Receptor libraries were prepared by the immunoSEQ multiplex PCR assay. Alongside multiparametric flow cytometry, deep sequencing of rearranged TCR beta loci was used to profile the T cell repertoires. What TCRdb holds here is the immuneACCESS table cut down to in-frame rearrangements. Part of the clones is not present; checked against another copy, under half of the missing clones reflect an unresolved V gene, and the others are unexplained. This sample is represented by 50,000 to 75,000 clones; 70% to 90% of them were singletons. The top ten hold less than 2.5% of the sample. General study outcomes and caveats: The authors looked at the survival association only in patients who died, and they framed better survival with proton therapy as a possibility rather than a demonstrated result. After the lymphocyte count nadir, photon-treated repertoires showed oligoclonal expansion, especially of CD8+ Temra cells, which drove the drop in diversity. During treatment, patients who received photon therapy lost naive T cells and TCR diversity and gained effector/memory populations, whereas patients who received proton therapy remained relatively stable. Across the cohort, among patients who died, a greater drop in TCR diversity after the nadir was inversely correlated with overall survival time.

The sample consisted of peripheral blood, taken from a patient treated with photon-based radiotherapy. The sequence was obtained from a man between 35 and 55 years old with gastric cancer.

The CDR3 here reads CASSLFIRSPSGELFF. Read as DNA, the sequence is TGTGCCAGCAGCTTATTTATCCGCTCGCCGTCCGGGGAGCTGTTTTTT. The chain joins TRBV7-8 to TRBJ2-2, with an unclear D gene assignment. The germline V gene specifies SGHVS as CDR1 and FQNEAQ as CDR2. Cut back by 2 bases and 6 bases, the V and J ends lie 16 bases apart. The CDR3 has 16 amino acids, counting the end cysteine and phenylalanine. Only CDR3 DNA remains: 48 bases, in frame from the first base.